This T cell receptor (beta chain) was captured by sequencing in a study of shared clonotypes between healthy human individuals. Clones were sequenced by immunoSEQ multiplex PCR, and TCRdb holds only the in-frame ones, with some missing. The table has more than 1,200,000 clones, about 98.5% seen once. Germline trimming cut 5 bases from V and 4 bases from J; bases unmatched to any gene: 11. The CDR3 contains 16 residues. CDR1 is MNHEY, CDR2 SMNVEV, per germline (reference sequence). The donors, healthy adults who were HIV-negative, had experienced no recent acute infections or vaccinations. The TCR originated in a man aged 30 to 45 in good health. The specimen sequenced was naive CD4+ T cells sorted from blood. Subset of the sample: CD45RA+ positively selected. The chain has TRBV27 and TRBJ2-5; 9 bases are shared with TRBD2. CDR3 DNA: TGTGCCAGCAGTGCCCCGCGAGCGGGAGGAGGAGAGACCCAGTACTTC. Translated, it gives CASSAPRAGGGETQYF.